The 3 T cell receptor beta chains below come from one sample, sequenced in a study of T-cell reconstitution after alpha-beta-depleted transplantation in children. Using unique molecular identifiers, the investigators prepared the TCRbeta library. TCRdb re-derived calls from the PCR reads in MiXCR, one entry per CDR3 protein. The data hold about 200,000 distinct CDR3 sequences, with around 5.9% observed a single time. The specimen comprised PBMCs, sampled before TCRalphabeta/CD19-depleted stem cell transplant. These receptors were taken from a girl in the first two years of life with combined immunodeficiency, due to receive a stem cell transplant.

This clonotype appeared many times. The J gene is TRBJ2-7, the V gene TRBV29-1; D call uncertain. The CDR3 extends over 14 amino acids. Germline CDR1 and CDR2: SQVTM and ANQGSEA. V was clipped by 6 bases and J by 5 bases, with 20 bases between them. The CDR3 protein is CSVPWRILGDEQYF. DNA for the CDR3: TGCAGCGTCCCTTGGCGCATCCTTGGGGACGAGCAGTACTTC.

This clonotype was seen at least ten times. V and J are TRBV7-9 and TRBJ2-1, with TRBD1 identical over 9 bases. The germline CDR1 and CDR2 sequences are SEHNR and FQNEAQ (reference sequence). The length of the CDR3 is 14 residues. J was trimmed by 3 bases and V by 5 bases; bases with no gene match: 2. The CDR3 here is CASSKGQGYNEQFF. The CDR3 DNA reads TGTGCCAGCAGCAAGGGACAGGGCTACAATGAGCAGTTCTTC.

This clonotype was seen repeatedly, ten times or more. The rearrangement links TRBV5-1 to TRBJ2-1, with 8 nucleotides matching TRBD2. V dropped 4 bases and J dropped 0; count of bases not matched to a gene: 9. Germline V gives CDR1 SGHRS, CDR2 YFSETQ. The CDR3 is 17 residues long. CDR3 coding DNA: TGCGCCAGCAGCCCGAACCCAGGGACTAGCTCCTACAATGAGCAGTTCTTC. Residues: CASSPNPGTSSYNEQFF. The whole variable domain, remainder taken from reference TRBV5-1 and TRBJ2-1, is KAGVTQTPRYLIKTRGQQVTLSCSPISGHRSVSWYQQTPGQGLQFLFEYFSETQRNKGNFPGRFSGRQFSNSRSEMNVSTLELGDSALYLCASSPNPGTSSYNEQFFGPGTRLTVL.